A single sample is the source of the 30 T cell receptor beta chains below, sequenced in a study of PD-L1 blockade in urothelial cancer. Sample time point: peripheral blood 6 weeks after treatment start. The table came from immunoSEQ multiplex PCR; TCRdb's copy has only in-frame clones and leaves some out. Here the sample spans some 41,000 clones, about 88% being singletons. The specimen was PBMCs, collected around atezolizumab (anti-PD-L1) treatment. The receptors originated from a man between 65 and 80 years old with urothelial cancer.

The V and J genes are TRBV7-9 and TRBJ2-3; D possibly corresponds to TRBD1 (6 bases). The CDR3 covers 13 residues. Trimming pared 5 bases from V and 8 bases from J, leaving 14 bases between. CDR1 is SEHNR and CDR2 is FQNEAQ in the germline V gene (reference sequence). The CDR3 is CASSPPRGTTQYF. In DNA, the CDR3 is TGTGCCAGCAGCCCTCCCAGGGGAACTACGCAGTATTTT.

The chain joins TRBV30 to TRBJ2-6, with TRBD1 matching 10 bases. The CDR3 spans 16 residues. J gave up 0 bases and V 5 bases, and 4 bases lay outside the gene matches. Germline CDR1 is GTSNPN and CDR2 is SVGIG (reference sequence). This CDR3 is CAWDRGLSSGANVLTF. The CDR3 DNA reads TGTGCCTGGGACAGGGGGCTTTCCTCTGGGGCCAACGTCCTGACTTTC.

The rearrangement uses TRBV19 and TRBJ2-5; TRBD1 might be the D (6 bases). V dropped 5 bases and J dropped 2 bases, with 21 bases sitting between them. Germline V gene sequence: CDR1 LNHDA, CDR2 SQIVND (reference sequence). The CDR3 totals 17 residues. The CDR3 loop reads CASSSDVGTRIQETQYF. The CDR3 DNA follows: TGTGCCAGTAGTTCTGACGTGGGGACAAGGATACAAGAGACCCAGTACTTC.

The chain joins TRBV9 to TRBJ2-5, with TRBD2 matching over 7 bases. Germline V lookup: CDR1 SGDLS, CDR2 YYNGEE. The CDR3 spans 15 residues. Unmatched junction bases numbered 15, after V lost 4 bases and J lost 9 bases. The CDR3 coding sequence is TGTGCCAGCAGCCCCTTCCGGGCCGGACGGGGGGCCCAGTACTTC. Translating it yields CASSPFRAGRGAQYF.

J is TRBJ1-1 and V is TRBV27; 9 nucleotides line up with TRBD1. V lost 2 bases to trimming and J lost 5 bases; unmatched junction nucleotides: 3. There are 14 residues in the CDR3. Per germline, CDR1 MNHEY and CDR2 SMNVEV (reference sequence). Here the CDR3 DNA reads TGTGCCAGCAGTTTACGAGGACAGGGGACTGAAGCTTTCTTT. Residues: CASSLRGQGTEAFF.

The chain combines TRBV11-3 with TRBJ2-1, with TRBD1 identical over 7 bases. This CDR3 is 14 amino acids long. V dropped 6 bases and J dropped 1; count of bases not matched to a gene: 3. The germline V gene encodes CDR1 SGHNT and CDR2 YENEEA. The CDR3 loop reads CASSPTGSYNEQFF. The CDR3, as DNA: TGTGCCAGCAGTCCGACAGGGTCCTACAATGAGCAGTTCTTC.

This chain uses TRBV4-1 with TRBJ2-3, with 7 positions matching TRBD2. This CDR3 is built from 16 residues. J gave up 5 bases and V 3 bases, and 11 bases lay outside the gene matches. The germline gives CDR1 MGHRA, CDR2 YSYEKL. CDR3: CASSQGSGGGLDTQYF. For the CDR3, the DNA is TGCGCCAGCAGCCAGGGCTCGGGGGGAGGACTAGATACGCAGTATTTT.

The V gene is TRBV28, the J gene TRBJ2-2; 11 nucleotides agree with TRBD1. CDR1 MDHEN and CDR2 SYDVKM come from the germline V gene. The CDR3 runs to 17 residues. The ends lost 5 bases at V and 4 bases at J; junction bases unmatched: 9. CDR3 DNA: TGTGCCAGCAGTCCCCTCGGACAGGGGGCGGGCACCGGGGAGCTGTTTTTT. Translated: CASSPLGQGAGTGELFF. Variable domain in full (rest from reference TRBV28 and TRBJ2-2): DVKVTQSSRYLVKRTGEKVFLECVQDMDHENMFWYRQDPGLGLRLIYFSYDVKMKEKGDIPEGYSVSREKKERFSLILESASTNQTSMYLCASSPLGQGAGTGELFFGEGSRLTVL.

The chain joins TRBV29-1 to TRBJ2-7; TRBD2 matches at 14 bases. J was trimmed by 6 bases and V by 3 bases; bases with no gene match: 10. Germline CDR1 and CDR2: SQVTM and ANQGSEA. The CDR3 contains 16 residues. CDR3 DNA: TGCAGCGTTGAGGCCCGACTAGCGGGAGGGCCAGTCGAGCAGTACTTC. Residues: CSVEARLAGGPVEQYF.

CDR3 amino acids: CASSGNRGTMNTEAFF. The CDR3 DNA is TGTGCCAGCAGTGGCAACAGGGGGACAATGAACACTGAAGCTTTCTTT. The chain joins TRBV6-1 to TRBJ1-1, with 8 nucleotides matching TRBD1. Germline V CDR1 and CDR2: MNHNS, SASEGT. With 4 bases clipped from V and 0 bases from J, the junction kept 7 bases outside the gene matches. This CDR3 spans 16 amino acids.

Here the CDR3 reads CASSGWGPGGGFDTEAFF. The CDR3 DNA reads as TGTGCCAGCAGCGGCTGGGGCCCGGGGGGTGGTTTTGACACTGAAGCTTTCTTT. The gene calls are TRBV9 and TRBJ1-1; TRBD1 is a possible D gene (5 bases). CDR3 length: 18 amino acids. The germline gives CDR1 SGDLS, CDR2 YYNGEE. V gave up 3 bases and J gave up 3 bases, with 24 bases separating them. Drawing the rest from reference TRBV9 and TRBJ1-1, the complete variable domain is DSGVTQTPKHLITATGQRVTLRCSPRSGDLSVYWYQQSLDQGLQFLIQYYNGEERAKGNILERFSAQQFPDLHSELNLSSLELGDSALYFCASSGWGPGGGFDTEAFFGQGTRLTVV.

The V and J genes are TRBV6-1 and TRBJ2-1; 7 nucleotides match TRBD1. Germline values: CDR1 MNHNS, CDR2 SASEGT. V was clipped by 6 bases and J by 6 bases; unmatched bases: 8. The length of the CDR3 is 14 residues. This chain's CDR3 is CASRVYRTGNEQFF. The CDR3 DNA follows: TGTGCCAGCAGGGTATACCGGACAGGCAATGAGCAGTTCTTC.

V and J are TRBV19 and TRBJ2-3; 10 nucleotides line up with TRBD2. This CDR3 is 13 amino acids long. Germline-derived CDR1 and CDR2 are LNHDA and SQIVND (reference sequence). CDR3 nucleotides: TGTGCTACCGGGACTAGCGTATCAGATACGCAGTATTTT. Translation gives CATGTSVSDTQYF.

The J gene is TRBJ2-1, the V gene TRBV9, with 7 bases lining up with TRBD1. The CDR3 totals 12 residues. Trimming cost V 3 bases and J 15 bases; bases outside gene matches: 9. From germline, CDR1 is SGDLS and CDR2 YYNGEE. CDR3 in amino acids: CASSAKQGTLFF. The DNA for the CDR3 is TGTGCCAGCAGCGCGAAACAGGGGACGTTGTTCTTC.

Regarding this clone: Other DNA sequences in the same sample also yield this CDR3. The chain uses TRBV27 and TRBJ2-7, with 10 bases matching TRBD1. This CDR3 has 14 residues. The junction had 1 base not matched to a gene; V was cut back by 2 bases and J by 3 bases. Germline-derived CDR1 and CDR2 are MNHEY and SMNVEV (reference sequence). DNA for the CDR3: TGTGCCAGCAGTTTAGGACAGGGGGGCTACGAGCAGTACTTC. It encodes CASSLGQGGYEQYF.

The J gene is TRBJ1-2, the V gene TRBV19; D is possibly TRBD1 (6 bases). The germline gives CDR1 LNHDA, CDR2 SQIVND (reference sequence). Trimming took 5 bases from V and 6 from J, leaving 16 bases between them. The CDR3 extends over 14 amino acids. The CDR3 loop reads CASSATGGRDGYTF. CDR3 in DNA: TGTGCCAGTAGTGCGACAGGCGGTCGGGATGGCTACACCTTC.

The table lists this clone with a count of one. The rearrangement joins TRBV29-1 to TRBJ2-1; 11 positions match TRBD2. V trimming: 6 bases; J trimming: 7 bases; junction bases outside the gene matches: 5. CDR3 length: 13 amino acids. Germline CDR1 SQVTM, CDR2 ANQGSEA. CDR3 loop: CSVKGLAENEQFF. Here the CDR3 DNA reads TGCAGCGTGAAGGGACTAGCGGAAAATGAGCAGTTCTTC.

This sequence joins TRBV4-1 and TRBJ1-1; no definite D call. Trimming took off 5 bases at V and 10 bases at J, with 26 bases between the two ends. CDR1 is MGHRA, CDR2 YSYEKL, per germline. This CDR3 contains 16 residues. The CDR3 sequence: CASSTIPGKSSRRAFF. The CDR3 bases are TGCGCCAGCAGCACGATACCGGGGAAAAGTTCCAGGAGAGCTTTCTTT.

The rearrangement links TRBV10-3 to TRBJ2-3; a possible D gene is TRBD1 (6 bases). CDR1 is ENHRY, CDR2 SYGVKD, per germline. Trimming pared 10 bases from V and 3 bases from J, leaving 17 bases between. The CDR3 runs to 14 residues. The CDR3 here is CATGGQGMTDTQYF. As DNA, the CDR3 is TGTGCCACTGGGGGTCAGGGGATGACAGATACGCAGTATTTT.

V usage is TRBV27 and J usage is TRBJ2-2; possible D gene TRBD1, 7 bases. Germline CDR1 is MNHEY and CDR2 is SMNVEV (reference sequence). The CDR3 is made up of 15 amino acids. Trimming took off 5 bases at V and 5 bases at J, with 15 bases between the two ends. This chain's CDR3 is CASSRGTVVTGELFF. The CDR3 nucleotides read TGTGCCAGCAGTCGCGGGACAGTTGTTACCGGGGAGCTGTTTTTT.

The count of this clone is one. The chain has TRBV6-1 and TRBJ2-7, with D tentatively TRBD1 (6 bases). V lost 6 bases and J lost 0, with 6 bases in between. The length of the CDR3 is 12 residues. Germline-derived CDR1 and CDR2 are MNHNS and SASEGT. CDR3 sequence reads: CASRQGSYEQYF. The CDR3 DNA follows: TGTGCCAGCAGACAGGGCTCCTACGAGCAGTACTTC.

This clone was counted once. The chain carries TRBV19 and TRBJ1-2; TRBD1 matches 12 bases. The V gene end was trimmed by 4 bases and the J gene end by 4 bases; junction bases not matched to a gene: 4. From germline, CDR1 is LNHDA and CDR2 SQIVND (reference sequence). This CDR3 contains 15 residues. This CDR3 reads CASSTGTGGSYGYTF. CDR3 nucleotide sequence: TGTGCCAGTAGTACTGGGACAGGGGGCAGCTATGGCTACACCTTC.

This clone occurred once. The chain has TRBV6-6 and TRBJ1-5; D gene ambiguous. With 2 bases removed from V and 0 bases from J, the gap between germline ends came to 8 bases. CDR1 is MNHNY, CDR2 SVGAGI, per germline (reference sequence). CDR3 length: 15 amino acids. The CDR3 region is CASSYEQYSNQPQHF. The CDR3 region has the DNA TGTGCCAGCAGTTACGAACAGTATAGCAATCAGCCCCAGCATTTT.

This rearrangement joins TRBV28 to TRBJ1-1; D is unclear. Trimming removed 8 bases at V and 6 bases at J, with 22 bases between. The CDR3 is made up of 15 amino acids. Germline V gene lookup returns CDR1 MDHEN and CDR2 SYDVKM. In DNA, the CDR3 is TGTGCCAGCCCGTCACCGCTGGGAGGTATGGCTGAAGCTTTCTTT. Translated, it gives CASPSPLGGMAEAFF.

The rearrangement uses TRBV10-2 and TRBJ2-2; the match to TRBD1 covers 7 bases. The CDR3 consists of 15 residues. V shed 4 bases, J shed 1 base, and the junction held 3 bases outside the gene matches. CDR1 and CDR2 (germline): WSHSY, SAAADI. The CDR3 sequence: CASSGSGGNTGELFF. The CDR3 DNA is TGCGCCAGCAGTGGGTCAGGGGGGAACACCGGGGAGCTGTTTTTT.

The rearrangement joins TRBV30 to TRBJ1-2, with D unresolved. Germline V gene lookup returns CDR1 GTSNPN and CDR2 SVGIG (reference sequence). Trimming took off 3 bases at V and 0 bases at J, with 14 bases between the two ends. The CDR3 has 15 residues. CDR3 amino acids: CAWRWAVTPNYGYTF. The CDR3 DNA sequence: TGTGCCTGGAGATGGGCAGTAACCCCTAACTATGGCTACACCTTC.

This sequence joins TRBV19 and TRBJ1-2, with 8 positions matching TRBD1. The junction had 11 bases not matched to a gene; V was cut back by 5 bases and J by 6 bases. The germline V gene encodes CDR1 LNHDA and CDR2 SQIVND (reference sequence). The CDR3 sequence is 15 residues long. CDR3 sequence: CASSFVSGTGHGYTF. CDR3 nucleotides: TGTGCCAGTAGTTTCGTATCCGGGACAGGCCATGGCTACACCTTC.

The rearrangement links TRBV7-2 to TRBJ1-1, with 8 bases aligning to TRBD1. V gave up 0 bases and J gave up 3 bases; unmatched junction bases: 3. The CDR3 has 15 residues. Germline CDR1 SGHTA, CDR2 FQGNSA. CDR3 amino acids: CASSLAAGGHTEAFF. CDR3 sequence (DNA): TGTGCCAGCAGCTTAGCGGCAGGGGGCCACACTGAAGCTTTCTTT.

This chain links TRBV5-8 with TRBJ2-5, with a weak D call TRBD2 (6 bases). Germline V gene data show CDR1 as SGHTS and CDR2 as YDEGEE. The germline V and J ends were trimmed by 2 bases and 3 bases, with 20 bases remaining between them. The CDR3 runs 17 residues. CDR3 region: CASSFHRGGGRKETQYF. The CDR3, as DNA: TGTGCCAGCAGCTTCCACCGGGGAGGCGGCAGAAAAGAGACCCAGTACTTC.

The chain is built from TRBV28 and TRBJ2-6; TRBD1 aligns across 12 bases. J was trimmed by 4 bases and V by 6 bases; bases with no gene match: 7. From germline, CDR1 is MDHEN and CDR2 SYDVKM. CDR3 length: 17 amino acids. The CDR3 coding sequence is TGTGCCAGCAGAGTCCCGGGACAGGGGGCCGGGGCCAACGTCCTGACTTTC. Translating gives CASRVPGQGAGANVLTF.